This TCR beta chain was recovered during a study of shared clonotypes between healthy human individuals. CD45RA+ naive and CD45RA-negative memory subsets were separated from CD4+ cells. The repertoire was sequenced with immunoSEQ multiplex PCR; TCRdb's copy has only in-frame clones and lacks some. The repertoire holds approximately 1.1 million clones, around 78% seen once, with about 0.52% in the top ten. The study, taken as a whole, reports: It was the non-shared clonotypes that had lower generation probabilities than clonotypes shared by all four donors. Some naive CD4 clonotypes, 4.5% to 5.5%, turned up in common across several donors.

Germline V lookup: CDR1 SGHTA, CDR2 FQGNSA. The V gene lost 5 bases and the J gene lost 7 bases, with 17 bases spanning the gap. The CDR3 has 15 residues. On this clone: The antigen remains undetermined.

The chain recombines TRBV7-2 with TRBJ1-4; no clear D. This TCR was sampled from a man aged 18 to 35 in good health. Some clones in this sample may be carry-over from other donors' samples. The sample was memory CD4+ T cells from PBMCs. Subset specified: CD45RA-negative fraction. Here the CDR3 reads CASSPSRQPGEKLFF. The DNA for the CDR3 is TGTGCCAGCAGCCCTAGTCGGCAACCGGGTGAAAAACTGTTTTTT.